Below are 30 T cell receptor beta chains sequenced from a single sample in a study of T cell changes during pregnancy in multiple sclerosis. TCRdb's table, derived via immunoSEQ multiplex PCR, lists solely in-frame clones and lacks some. The sample lists fewer than 80,000 clones, around 92% seen once, with under 2% in the top ten. The sample was peripheral blood, taken in the third trimester of pregnancy. The receptor source for this set is a female donor in good health, enrolled as a control in a pregnancy study.

V is TRBV5-4 and J is TRBJ2-3; 7 bases agree with TRBD2. J lost 2 bases, V lost 1 base, and 10 bases had no gene match. CDR1 and CDR2 from the germline V gene are SGHNT and YYREEE (reference sequence). This CDR3 spans 17 amino acids. CDR3 in amino acids: CASSLRWGGLVTDTQYF. CDR3 DNA sequence: TGTGCCAGCAGCTTGCGGTGGGGAGGGTTGGTCACAGATACGCAGTATTTT.

The chain carries TRBV7-2 and TRBJ2-3; TRBD2 agrees at 7 bases. This CDR3 comprises 14 residues. The germline V gene encodes CDR1 SGHTA and CDR2 FQGNSA. Trimming at V came to 5 bases and at J to 7 bases, leaving 9 bases not matched to a gene. The CDR3 nucleotides read TGTGCCAGCAGCCAAGGCGGGAGCGACAATACGCAGTATTTT. This gives the protein CASSQGGSDNTQYF.

The chain links TRBV10-3 to TRBJ1-3, with D perhaps matching TRBD1 (6 bases). CDR3 length equals 14 residues. Per the germline V gene, CDR1 is ENHRY and CDR2 is SYGVKD. Trimming stripped 5 bases from V and 0 bases from J, with 8 bases between. The CDR3 DNA reads TGTGCCATCAGTATGGACAGCTCTGGAAACACCATATATTTT. This translates into CAISMDSSGNTIYF.

This clone was seen a single time. The chain joins TRBV27 to TRBJ2-7; TRBD1 aligns across 8 bases. Trimming removed 6 bases from V and 0 bases from J; junction bases left unmatched: 4. The CDR3 spans 14 residues. The germline V gene has CDR1 MNHEY and CDR2 SMNVEV (reference sequence). CDR3 nucleotides: TGTGCCAGCAGCAGGACAGGGCTCTCCTACGAGCAGTACTTC. This codes for CASSRTGLSYEQYF.

The chain is built from TRBV10-3 and TRBJ1-1; TRBD1 agrees at 7 bases. Trimming removed 3 bases from V and 0 bases from J; junction bases left unmatched: 7. The germline V gene has CDR1 ENHRY and CDR2 SYGVKD. This CDR3 spans 16 amino acids. The CDR3 loop reads CAISEHPQGVNTEAFF. The CDR3 nucleotides are TGTGCCATCAGTGAACATCCGCAGGGGGTGAACACTGAAGCTTTCTTT.

The rearrangement uses TRBV7-9 and TRBJ2-5; D not certain. From germline, CDR1 is SEHNR and CDR2 FQNEAQ (reference sequence). The CDR3 extends over 13 amino acids. Trimming pared 0 bases from V and 5 bases from J, leaving 7 bases between. The CDR3 sequence: CASSLALSETQYF. The CDR3 DNA sequence: TGTGCCAGCAGCTTAGCCCTTAGCGAGACCCAGTACTTC. Using reference TRBV7-9 and TRBJ2-5 for the parts outside the CDR3, the full variable domain is DTGVSQNPRHKITKRGQNVTFRCDPISEHNRLYWYRQTLGQGPEFLTYFQNEAQLEKSRLLSDRFSAERPKGSFSTLEIQRTEQGDSAMYLCASSLALSETQYFGPGTRLLVL.

The chain has TRBV19 and TRBJ1-5; no reliable D call. The CDR3 length is 14 residues. Germline lookup yields CDR1 LNHDA and CDR2 SQIVND (reference sequence). V dropped 5 bases and J dropped 4 bases, with 12 bases sitting between them. CDR3 DNA sequence: TGTGCCAGTAGTTCTCTAGCGTCTAATCAGCCCCAGCATTTT. Translating gives CASSSLASNQPQHF.

CDR3: CSVSVSNQPQHF. The CDR3 coding sequence is TGCAGCGTGTCGGTTAGCAATCAGCCCCAGCATTTT. The chain carries TRBV29-1 and TRBJ1-5; D gene ambiguous. V was cut by 6 bases and J by 0 bases, with 6 bases left in between. CDR1 and CDR2 from the germline V gene are SQVTM and ANQGSEA. There are 12 residues in the CDR3.

This sequence joins TRBV5-6 and TRBJ2-6, with D unclear. The ends were cut back, 0 bases at V and 0 bases at J, with 4 bases in the middle. The CDR3 totals 15 residues. Germline V gene lookup returns CDR1 SGHDT and CDR2 YYEEEE. Written as DNA, the CDR3 is TGTGCCAGCAGCTTGGGAGTCTCTGGGGCCAACGTCCTGACTTTC. It specifies CASSLGVSGANVLTF.

The rearrangement uses TRBV19 and TRBJ1-2; tentative D call: TRBD1 (6 bases). CDR1 and CDR2 (germline): LNHDA, SQIVND (reference sequence). V lost 3 bases and J lost 7, with 15 bases in between. The CDR3 sequence is 14 residues long. Here the CDR3 DNA reads TGTGCCAGTAGTATGGTGGACAGAGTCGGTGGCTACACCTTC. Its translation is CASSMVDRVGGYTF.

This clone was recorded only once. The chain uses TRBV10-3 and TRBJ2-1, with 7 nucleotides matching TRBD2. CDR1 and CDR2 (germline): ENHRY, SYGVKD. The CDR3 length is 13 residues. The ends lost 10 bases at V and 8 bases at J; junction bases unmatched: 11. DNA of the CDR3: TGTGCCAGCAGCTCTAGCGGAGCCCATGAGCAGTTCTTC. Encoded protein: CASSSSGAHEQFF.

The rearrangement uses TRBV11-2 and TRBJ1-1; no firm D call. V dropped 1 base and J dropped 1 base, with 10 bases sitting between them. Per the germline V gene, CDR1 is SGHAT and CDR2 is FQNNGV. The CDR3 totals 15 residues. The CDR3, as DNA: TGTGCCAGCAGCTTAGTCGTGGGCAAGAACACTGAAGCTTTCTTT. Encoded protein: CASSLVVGKNTEAFF.

V usage is TRBV10-1 and J usage is TRBJ2-1; D might be TRBD2 (7 bases). V lost 8 bases to trimming and J lost 7 bases, with 30 bases between them. Germline V gene lookup returns CDR1 WNHNN and CDR2 SYGVQD (reference sequence). The CDR3 has 18 amino acids. Written as DNA, the CDR3 is TGCGCCAGCTCGCCCGGGGGGCTAGGAGTGGGTCTTGGGAATGAGCAGTTCTTC. It translates to CASSPGGLGVGLGNEQFF.

The V call is TRBV27, the J call TRBJ2-7; 12 positions match TRBD2. The CDR3 consists of 21 residues. J gave up 0 bases and V 2 bases, and 17 bases lay outside the gene matches. Germline V CDR1 and CDR2: MNHEY, SMNVEV (reference sequence). CDR3 sequence: CASSLATPGTSGRISSYEQYF. The CDR3 DNA reads TGTGCCAGCAGTTTAGCCACTCCCGGGACTAGCGGGCGGATAAGCTCCTACGAGCAGTACTTC.

The rearrangement links TRBV7-9 to TRBJ2-1, with D possibly TRBD1 on 6 matching bases. The CDR3 runs to 14 residues. V shed 5 bases and J shed 4 bases, with 12 bases lying between them. Germline CDR1 and CDR2: SEHNR and FQNEAQ (reference sequence). The CDR3 protein is CASSGHGQYNEQFF. For the CDR3, the DNA is TGTGCCAGCAGCGGACACGGACAGTACAATGAGCAGTTCTTC.

The rearrangement uses TRBV5-4 and TRBJ1-6; 10 bases fit TRBD1. Germline V gene sequence: CDR1 SGHNT, CDR2 YYREEE (reference sequence). The CDR3 is 15 residues long. V was clipped by 4 bases and J by 10 bases; unmatched bases: 8. This chain's CDR3 is CASSTTGTGESPLHF. In DNA, the CDR3 is TGTGCCAGCAGCACGACCGGGACAGGGGAGTCACCCCTCCACTTT.

The CDR3 DNA sequence: TGCGCCAGCAGCCGGACAGGGGCCGTCGTGGACAATGAGCAGTTCTTC. Its translation: CASSRTGAVVDNEQFF. The gene calls are TRBV5-1 and TRBJ2-1, with TRBD1 matching 9 bases. J gave up 5 bases and V 4 bases, and 10 bases lay outside the gene matches. This CDR3 region has 16 residues. Germline V gene lookup returns CDR1 SGHRS and CDR2 YFSETQ.

The J gene is TRBJ2-1, the V gene TRBV2; D unresolved. V was pared by 7 bases and J by 5 bases, with 6 bases between. CDR1 is SNHLY, CDR2 FYNNEI, per germline. The CDR3 extends over 11 amino acids. Here the CDR3 DNA reads TGTGCCAGCACCTACGACAATGAGCAGTTCTTC. It codes for CASTYDNEQFF. Filled out from reference TRBV2 and TRBJ2-1, the complete variable domain reads EPEVTQTPSHQVTQMGQEVILRCVPISNHLYFYWYRQILGQKVEFLVSFYNNEISEKSEIFDDQFSVERPDGSNFTLKIRSTKLEDSAMYFCASTYDNEQFFGPGTRLTVL.

The chain employs TRBV2 and TRBJ1-2; D gene ambiguous. Looked up from germline, CDR1 is SNHLY and CDR2 is FYNNEI. Trimming cost V 4 bases and J 8 bases, with 14 bases left between them. The CDR3 consists of 13 residues. CDR3 sequence (DNA): TGTGCCAGCAGTGCAACTCCAGGTCGGGGCTACACCTTC. It specifies CASSATPGRGYTF. The complete variable domain, with remaining parts taken from reference TRBV2 and TRBJ1-2, reads EPEVTQTPSHQVTQMGQEVILRCVPISNHLYFYWYRQILGQKVEFLVSFYNNEISEKSEIFDDQFSVERPDGSNFTLKIRSTKLEDSAMYFCASSATPGRGYTFGSGTRLTVV.

V gene TRBV5-4 combines with J gene TRBJ2-7; the D gene is possibly TRBD1 (5 bases). The CDR3 runs 15 residues. Per the germline V gene, CDR1 is SGHNT and CDR2 is YYREEE (reference sequence). Trimming pared 5 bases from V and 0 bases from J, leaving 15 bases between. The CDR3 coding sequence is TGTGCCAGCAGACCCGACAGCGCGAGCTCCTACGAGCAGTACTTC. Translated, it gives CASRPDSASSYEQYF.

This clone was found a few times. The V gene is TRBV27, the J gene TRBJ1-5; the D is unclear. Germline assignment: CDR1 MNHEY and CDR2 SMNVEV (reference sequence). The V and J ends lost 0 bases and 6 bases respectively, with 9 bases between them. The CDR3 consists of 14 residues. CDR3 in DNA: TGTGCCAGCAGTTTATCTCCTCTCGGTCAGCCCCAGCATTTT. Its protein is CASSLSPLGQPQHF.

The chain uses TRBV5-6 and TRBJ2-7; D not certain. V was pared by 1 base and J by 1 base, with 6 bases between. CDR1 is SGHDT and CDR2 is YYEEEE in the germline V gene. This CDR3 is 13 amino acids long. The CDR3 is CASSLLESYEQYF. In nucleotides, the CDR3 is TGTGCCAGCAGCTTGTTGGAGTCCTACGAGCAGTACTTC.

The gene calls are TRBV30 and TRBJ2-1; D possibly corresponds to TRBD2 (7 bases). The CDR3 contains 15 residues. V shed 0 bases and J shed 9 bases, with 18 bases lying between them. The germline gives CDR1 GTSNPN, CDR2 SVGIG (reference sequence). The CDR3: CAWSVWGGAGVEQFF. As DNA, the CDR3 is TGTGCCTGGAGTGTATGGGGGGGCGCGGGGGTTGAGCAGTTCTTC.

The J gene is TRBJ1-1, the V gene TRBV19; D gene uncertain. There are 11 residues in the CDR3. Germline assignment: CDR1 LNHDA and CDR2 SQIVND (reference sequence). V lost 5 bases and J 1 base, leaving 2 bases between the germline ends. The CDR3 bases are TGTGCCAGTAGTCGGAACACTGAAGCTTTCTTT. Translation: CASSRNTEAFF.

The chain recombines TRBV2 with TRBJ1-1, with no clear D. This CDR3 contains 16 residues. CDR1 is SNHLY and CDR2 is FYNNEI in the germline V gene. V was trimmed by 3 bases and J by 3 bases, leaving 17 bases between them. The CDR3 nucleotides read TGTGCCAGCAGTGATAGCCCTGGTATAGTTTACACTGAAGCTTTCTTT. Residues: CASSDSPGIVYTEAFF.

The chain couples TRBV7-3 to TRBJ2-1; the D gene is possibly TRBD1 (6 bases). Trimming shortened V by 1 base and J by 4 bases, and 8 bases separated the two germline ends. The CDR3 runs to 14 residues. The germline gives CDR1 SGHTA, CDR2 FQGTGA. DNA for the CDR3: TGTGCCAGCAGCTTAATAGGGGGATACAATGAGCAGTTCTTC. Encoded protein: CASSLIGGYNEQFF.

The chain couples TRBV28 to TRBJ2-1, with 8 bases fitting TRBD1. The germline CDR1 and CDR2 sequences are MDHEN and SYDVKM. J lost 8 bases, V lost 3 bases, and 9 bases had no gene match. The CDR3 extends over 15 amino acids. CDR3 in DNA: TGTGCCAGCAGTTTCTCCCGGGGACAGGCTGATGAGCAGTTCTTC. Residues: CASSFSRGQADEQFF.

This sequence joins TRBV5-6 and TRBJ1-2; D remains ambiguous. Trimming stripped 4 bases from V and 9 bases from J, with 13 bases between. This CDR3 spans 12 amino acids. Germline lookup yields CDR1 SGHDT and CDR2 YYEEEE. The CDR3 spells CASSAGRESYTF. The CDR3 region has the DNA TGTGCCAGCAGCGCCGGGAGGGAAAGCTACACCTTC.

This chain joins TRBV6-1 and TRBJ2-3, with TRBD2 identical over 9 bases. The length of the CDR3 is 15 residues. Germline V gene sequence: CDR1 MNHNS, CDR2 SASEGT. J was trimmed by 0 bases and V by 6 bases; bases with no gene match: 4. CDR3 bases: TGTGCCAGCAGCGTTACTAGCGGGAGCACAGATACGCAGTATTTT. Protein: CASSVTSGSTDTQYF.

This chain uses TRBV6-6 with TRBJ2-1, with TRBD2 identical over 13 bases. Germline trimming cut 9 bases from V and 6 bases from J; bases unmatched to any gene: 11. CDR1 and CDR2 (germline): MNHNY, SVGAGI (reference sequence). The CDR3 spans 16 residues. The chain's CDR3 is CARRSRLAGGLNEQFF. The CDR3 coding sequence is TGTGCCAGACGTTCCCGACTAGCGGGAGGTCTCAATGAGCAGTTCTTC.